These T cell receptor beta chains were read from a single sample in a study of blood T cell repertoires in COVID-19. Method: immunoSEQ multiplex PCR; TCRdb's copy keeps in-frame clones and lacks some. The table includes under 300,000 clones, approximately 85% detected once. Input material: peripheral blood. The receptor set was obtained from a woman aged 70-85 years with acute or convalescent COVID-19. CDR3s include the opening cysteine and the closing phenylalanine or tryptophan. The D gene is left open where the match is weak. For some rows the clone size is stated as once, few or many, or as a class when expanded; others skip it.

>few|TRBJ1-1|.|TRBV12-3/TRBV12-4
CASVLGGNTEAFF
TGTGCCAGCGTCCTCGGGGGGAACACTGAAGCTTTCTTT
>.|TRBJ1-3|.|TRBV25-1
CASRVPGGNTIYF
TGTGCCAGCAGAGTCCCAGGAGGAAACACCATATATTTT
>.|TRBJ2-7|TRBD1|TRBV12-3/TRBV12-4
CASSFQGALEQYF
TGTGCCAGCAGTTTCCAGGGGGCGCTTGAGCAGTACTTC
>.|TRBJ2-7|TRBD1|TRBV18
CASSPPGDSSYEQYF
TGTGCCAGCTCACCACCGGGGGACAGCTCCTACGAGCAGTACTTC
>.|TRBJ1-1|.|TRBV11-3
CASSSRQGEAFF
TGTGCCAGCAGCTCCCGCCAGGGTGAAGCTTTCTTT
>.|TRBJ2-3|.|TRBV5-1
CASSRQGFTDTQYF
TGCGCCAGCAGCCGTCAGGGGTTCACAGATACGCAGTATTTT
>.|TRBJ1-1|TRBD1|TRBV3-1/TRBV3-2
CASSQDRGTGKDFF
TGTGCCAGCAGCCAAGACCGGGGGACAGGGAAAGATTTCTTT
>.|TRBJ2-2|.|TRBV19
CASSIAGTRNTGELFF
TGTGCCAGTAGTATAGCCGGGACAAGGAACACCGGGGAGCTGTTTTTT
>.|TRBJ1-1|.|TRBV30
CAWILQANTEAFF
TGTGCCTGGATTTTGCAGGCCAACACTGAAGCTTTCTTT
>.|TRBJ2-5|TRBD2|TRBV7-2
CASSLVGTSGETQYF
TGTGCCAGCAGCTTAGTCGGGACTAGTGGAGAGACCCAGTACTTC
>.|TRBJ1-2|TRBD1|TRBV2
CASRRGQGPNYGYTF
TGTGCCAGCAGACGCGGACAGGGGCCCAACTATGGCTACACCTTC
>.|TRBJ1-5|.|TRBV24-1
CATSDHNLTGSSVNQPQHF
TGTGCCACCAGTGACCACAATCTGACAGGATCGTCGGTGAATCAGCCCCAGCATTTT
>.|TRBJ1-3|.|TRBV6-5
CASGRLGVSGNTIYF
TGTGCCAGCGGGCGTCTAGGGGTCTCTGGAAACACCATATATTTT
>.|TRBJ1-1|.|TRBV7-6
CASSLGAFLNTEAFF
TGTGCCAGCAGCTTAGGTGCATTTCTAAACACTGAAGCTTTCTTT
>.|TRBJ1-1|.|TRBV5-1
CASSFGGANTEAFF
TGCGCCAGCAGTTTTGGGGGGGCGAACACTGAAGCTTTCTTT
>.|TRBJ1-3|.|TRBV27
CASTETGGNTIYF
TGTGCCAGCACGGAGACGGGTGGAAACACCATATATTTT
>.|TRBJ1-1|TRBD1|TRBV24-1
CATSDAAGGTAEAFF
TGTGCCACCAGTGACGCGGCAGGGGGCACGGCTGAAGCTTTCTTT
>.|TRBJ1-1|.|TRBV7-9
CASSLEPGDTEAFF
TGTGCCAGCAGCTTAGAGCCAGGGGACACTGAAGCTTTCTTT
>.|TRBJ2-1|TRBD2|TRBV6-5
CASTRTSGSYNEQFF
TGTGCCAGCACCCGGACTAGCGGCTCCTACAATGAGCAGTTCTTC
>once|TRBJ1-2|TRBD1|TRBV2
CASSGQGANYGYTF
TGTGCCAGCAGTGGACAGGGGGCTAACTATGGCTACACCTTC
>few|TRBJ2-7|TRBD1|TRBV27
CASRPGTGRSYEQYF
TGTGCCAGCAGGCCCGGGACAGGAAGATCCTACGAGCAGTACTTC
>.|TRBJ1-4|.|TRBV7-9
CASSLRTGGNEKLFF
TGTGCCAGCAGCCTACGGACCGGAGGTAATGAAAAACTGTTTTTT
>.|TRBJ1-2|.|TRBV28
CASSLTRQAGYYGYTF
TGTGCCAGCAGTTTAACTCGGCAGGCTGGCTACTATGGCTACACCTTC
>.|TRBJ1-3|.|TRBV5-1
CASSIEPGVAGNTIYF
TGCGCCAGCAGCATCGAGCCCGGGGTAGCAGGAAACACCATATATTTT
>.|TRBJ1-6|.|TRBV7-8
CASSFGRNSPLHF
TGTGCCAGCAGCTTCGGTAGAAATTCACCCCTCCACTTT
>.|TRBJ2-1|.|TRBV4-1
CASSSPWGPRRHEQFF
TGCGCCAGCAGCTCCCCCTGGGGGCCCAGGAGGCATGAGCAGTTCTTC
>.|TRBJ1-1|.|TRBV18
CASRRQENTEAFF
TGTGCCAGCCGCAGACAGGAGAACACTGAAGCTTTCTTT
>.|TRBJ1-2|.|TRBV6-5
CASSYSHQGKYYGYTF
TGTGCCAGCAGTTACTCCCACCAGGGGAAATACTATGGCTACACCTTC
>once|TRBJ1-2|.|TRBV19
CASSMDDRIGGYTF
TGTGCCAGTAGTATGGACGACAGGATTGGTGGCTACACCTTC
>.|TRBJ1-6|TRBD1|TRBV18
CASSRTQGERPLHF
TGTGCCAGCTCACGAACACAGGGGGAGCGGCCCCTCCACTTT
>.|TRBJ2-3|.|TRBV2
CASKRVGGGTDTQYF
TGTGCCAGCAAACGGGTGGGGGGTGGCACAGATACGCAGTATTTT
>.|TRBJ1-2|.|TRBV18
CASSRTQQGNYGYTF
TGTGCCAGCTCACGCACCCAGCAGGGGAACTATGGCTACACCTTC
>few|TRBJ2-2|TRBD2|TRBV6-2/TRBV6-3
CASSYRTGTSFTGELFF
TGTGCCAGCAGTTACAGAACCGGGACTAGCTTCACCGGGGAGCTGTTTTTT
>.|TRBJ1-5|.|TRBV18
CASSLGAQGSYSNQPQHF
TGTGCCAGCTCACTAGGGGCGCAAGGTTCGTATAGCAATCAGCCCCAGCATTTT
>.|TRBJ1-2|TRBD1|TRBV5-6
CASRRQGRDYTF
TGTGCCAGCAGGAGACAGGGGAGGGACTACACCTTC
>once|TRBJ2-5|TRBD2|TRBV7-7
CASSSTGGVGETQYF
TGTGCTAGCAGCTCCACGGGGGGGGTCGGGGAGACCCAGTACTTC
>.|TRBJ1-2|.|TRBV11-1
CASSLWRTSPNGYTF
TGTGCCAGCAGCTTGTGGAGAACCTCTCCCAATGGCTACACCTTC
>.|TRBJ2-5|.|TRBV29-1
CSVETVRSSETQYF
TGCAGCGTCGAGACAGTGAGGAGTAGCGAGACCCAGTACTTC
>.|TRBJ1-2|.|TRBV5-1
CASSLTQTVYGYTF
TGCGCCAGCAGCTTGACCCAGACAGTCTATGGCTACACCTTC
>few|TRBJ1-2|.|TRBV4-1
CASSRTGDLLTNYGYTF
TGCGCCAGCAGCCGCACGGGGGATCTCCTAACTAACTATGGCTACACCTTC